The 18 T cell receptor beta chains below were found in one sample sequenced in a study of T cells in Graves' hyperthyroidism and ophthalmopathy. What was amplified from RNA transcripts were TCR beta CDR3 regions. TCR CDR3 underwent first-round RT-PCR with the HTBI primer set. TCRdb redid the calling of the multiplex PCR reads with MiXCR, one entry per CDR3 protein. The sample holds about 340,000 distinct CDR3 sequences, over 20% seen once. Sequencing input: blood. Source of these receptors: a woman between 50 and 59 years old with Graves' hyperthyroidism.

This clonotype has only a few counts. The chain couples TRBV11-2 to TRBJ2-1, with TRBD2 as a possible D gene (6 bases). V was trimmed by 3 bases and J by 4 bases, leaving 13 bases between them. The germline V gene has CDR1 SGHAT and CDR2 FQNNGV. The CDR3 is 15 amino acids. CDR3 residues: CASSFFRGTYNEQFF. The DNA of the CDR3 is TGTGCCAGCAGCTTTTTTCGGGGGACGTACAATGAGCAGTTCTTC.

This clonotype was counted many times. The chain has TRBV6-1 and TRBJ2-1; TRBD2 agrees at 13 bases. CDR3 size: 16 residues. Germline assignment: CDR1 MNHNS and CDR2 SASEGT. V was pared by 0 bases and J by 6 bases, with 2 bases of the junction left unmatched. CDR3 coding DNA: TGTGCCAGCAGTGAAGCAACTAGCGGGAGGGCCAATGAGCAGTTCTTC. Its translation is CASSEATSGRANEQFF.

V and J are TRBV28 and TRBJ2-1, with D unresolved. Germline assignment: CDR1 MDHEN and CDR2 SYDVKM. The CDR3 spans 15 residues. V lost 6 bases to trimming and J lost 2 bases, with 14 bases between them. DNA for the CDR3: TGTGCCAGCAGGTCAATAGCCATTCCCTACAATGAGCAGTTCTTC. Amino acid sequence: CASRSIAIPYNEQFF.

In this sample, this clonotype turned up many times. The CDR3 spells CASSQGKSGIYEQYF. CDR3 in DNA: TGTGCCAGCAGCCAAGGCAAATCAGGAATATACGAGCAGTACTTC. The J gene is TRBJ2-7, the V gene TRBV3-1; D is ambiguous. The CDR3 is 15 residues long. The germline V and J ends were trimmed by 1 base and 4 bases, with 14 bases remaining between them. From germline, CDR1 is LGHDT and CDR2 YNNKEL (reference sequence).

The table lists this clonotype with many counts. V gene TRBV20-1 combines with J gene TRBJ2-2; 8 bases line up with TRBD2. From germline, CDR1 is DFQATT and CDR2 SNEGSKA (reference sequence). There are 15 residues in the CDR3. The J segment lost 3 bases and the V segment lost 6 bases, leaving 9 bases of the junction unmatched. CDR3 residues: CSAERTSRDTGELFF. The CDR3 DNA is TGCAGTGCCGAACGGACTAGCCGGGACACCGGGGAGCTGTTTTTT.

This clonotype was counted at least ten times. The gene calls are TRBV6-2 or TRBV6-3 and TRBJ1-1, with D unresolved. Germline CDR1 reads MNHEY; CDR2 reads SVGEGT. The CDR3 sequence is 14 residues long. Trimming shortened V by 2 bases and J by 4 bases, and 11 bases separated the two germline ends. CDR3 sequence: CASSYVGGPTEAFF. Written as DNA, the CDR3 is TGTGCCAGCAGTTACGTTGGAGGTCCCACTGAAGCTTTCTTT.

On this clonotype itself: A clone one base away is much larger, so this may be a read error. The chain has TRBV5-1 and TRBJ2-1; 8 bases map to TRBD1. Germline loops: CDR1 SGHRS, CDR2 YFSETQ. The CDR3 sequence is 16 residues long. V dropped 7 bases and J dropped 6; count of bases not matched to a gene: 15. CDR3 residues: CASGSKTGVGINEQFF. CDR3 DNA sequence: TGCGCCAGCGGCTCGAAGACAGGGGTGGGTATCAATGAGCAGTTCTTC.

As regards this clonotype: One base away lies a much larger clone, so this may be a sequencing read error. This CDR3 reads CASSFRGTGGLFF. The CDR3, as DNA: TGTGCCAGCAGTTTTCGGGGGACCGGGGGGCTGTTTTTT. The rearrangement uses TRBV28 and TRBJ2-2, with D possibly TRBD2 on 6 matching bases. CDR1 and CDR2 from the germline V gene are MDHEN and SYDVKM. This CDR3 comprises 13 residues.

This clonotype was detected ten times or more. The V gene is TRBV5-5, the J gene TRBJ2-3; perhaps TRBD1 as D (6 bases). Trimming removed 4 bases from V and 1 base from J, with 10 bases in between. The CDR3 runs to 14 residues. Germline V lookup: CDR1 SGHKS, CDR2 YYEKEE (reference sequence). Here the CDR3 reads CASSPGHGTDTQYF. The CDR3 DNA reads TGTGCCAGCAGCCCGGGACACGGCACAGATACGCAGTATTTT.

This clonotype was counted at least ten times. The chain is built from TRBV2 and TRBJ2-5; 8 bases map to TRBD1. The V gene end was trimmed by 5 bases and the J gene end by 5 bases; junction bases not matched to a gene: 4. Germline V gives CDR1 SNHLY, CDR2 FYNNEI. CDR3 size: 13 residues. CDR3 region: CASSWTGRETQYF. The DNA of the CDR3 is TGTGCCAGCAGTTGGACAGGGAGGGAGACCCAGTACTTC.

CDR3 nucleotide sequence: TGTGCCAGCAGCCTCGGGACTCCGAACACCGGGGAGCTGTTTTTT. Its translation is CASSLGTPNTGELFF. This chain connects TRBV3-1 to TRBJ2-2, with D perhaps TRBD2 (6 bases). CDR1 LGHDT and CDR2 YNNKEL come from the germline V gene (reference sequence). The V and J ends lost 4 bases and 0 bases respectively, with 9 bases between them. The CDR3 runs 15 residues.

The J gene is TRBJ2-7, the V gene TRBV29-1; possibly TRBD1 for D (5 bases). Germline-derived CDR1 and CDR2 are SQVTM and ANQGSEA. The CDR3 sequence is 11 residues long. V lost 6 bases, J lost 4 bases, and 10 bases lay in between. CDR3: CSVGALYEQYF. DNA of the CDR3: TGCAGCGTAGGGGCTCTGTACGAGCAGTACTTC.

In this sample, this clonotype turned up many times. The V and J genes are TRBV27 and TRBJ2-1, with 15 bases that match TRBD2. Trimming at V came to 6 bases and at J to 8 bases, leaving 14 bases not matched to a gene. Per germline, CDR1 MNHEY and CDR2 SMNVEV (reference sequence). CDR3 length: 18 amino acids. The CDR3 is CASRTGTSGGLVSDEQFF. The CDR3 DNA is TGTGCCAGCAGAACCGGGACTAGCGGGGGGTTAGTTTCCGATGAGCAGTTCTTC.

The rearrangement uses TRBV10-2 and TRBJ2-7, with D possibly matching TRBD2 (5 bases). Trimming cost V 7 bases and J 2 bases, with 12 bases left between them. The CDR3 is 13 residues long. Germline V gives CDR1 WSHSY, CDR2 SAAADI. CDR3 nucleotides: TGCGCCAGCACATCGGGGATGACCTACGAGCAGTACTTC. It is translated as CASTSGMTYEQYF.

This clonotype was seen many times. V gene TRBV11-2 combines with J gene TRBJ2-7; D uncertain. The V end was cut by 4 bases, the J end by 2 bases, with 15 bases between. The CDR3 is made up of 15 amino acids. Germline CDR1 and CDR2: SGHAT and FQNNGV. The CDR3 sequence is CASSYPFRNTYEQYF. For the CDR3, the DNA is TGTGCCAGCAGCTACCCCTTCAGAAATACCTACGAGCAGTACTTC. Variable domain in full (rest from reference TRBV11-2 and TRBJ2-7): EAGVAQSPRYKIIEKRQSVAFWCNPISGHATLYWYQQILGQGPKLLIQFQNNGVVDDSQLPKDRFSAERLKGVDSTLKIQPAKLEDSAVYLCASSYPFRNTYEQYFGPGTRLTVT.

This clonotype was seen many times. The CDR3 spells CASSQDYRRSTDTQYF. The CDR3 nucleotides read TGTGCCAGCAGCCAAGATTACAGGCGCAGCACAGATACGCAGTATTTT. The chain employs TRBV4-2 and TRBJ2-3; D is perhaps TRBD1 (5 bases). The CDR3 runs to 16 residues. In germline, CDR1 is LGHNA, CDR2 YNFKEQ. The germline V and J ends were trimmed by 0 bases and 0 bases, with 10 bases remaining between them.

This clonotype was counted many times. The genes are TRBV20-1 and TRBJ1-5; D is unresolved. The CDR3 length is 15 residues. V was cut by 0 bases and J by 3 bases, with 12 bases left in between. Looked up from germline, CDR1 is DFQATT and CDR2 is SNEGSKA (reference sequence). CDR3: CSARDGNRHNQPQHF. CDR3 sequence (DNA): TGCAGTGCTAGAGATGGGAACAGACACAATCAGCCCCAGCATTTT.

Only a few counts were recorded for this clonotype. The J gene is TRBJ2-7, the V gene TRBV27; 8 nucleotides match TRBD2. The trim removed 6 bases at V and 5 bases at J, leaving 9 bases unmatched. This CDR3 spans 14 amino acids. The germline gives CDR1 MNHEY, CDR2 SMNVEV (reference sequence). The CDR3 here is CASRLAGSPNEQYF. DNA of the CDR3: TGTGCCAGCAGATTAGCGGGATCTCCGAACGAGCAGTACTTC.